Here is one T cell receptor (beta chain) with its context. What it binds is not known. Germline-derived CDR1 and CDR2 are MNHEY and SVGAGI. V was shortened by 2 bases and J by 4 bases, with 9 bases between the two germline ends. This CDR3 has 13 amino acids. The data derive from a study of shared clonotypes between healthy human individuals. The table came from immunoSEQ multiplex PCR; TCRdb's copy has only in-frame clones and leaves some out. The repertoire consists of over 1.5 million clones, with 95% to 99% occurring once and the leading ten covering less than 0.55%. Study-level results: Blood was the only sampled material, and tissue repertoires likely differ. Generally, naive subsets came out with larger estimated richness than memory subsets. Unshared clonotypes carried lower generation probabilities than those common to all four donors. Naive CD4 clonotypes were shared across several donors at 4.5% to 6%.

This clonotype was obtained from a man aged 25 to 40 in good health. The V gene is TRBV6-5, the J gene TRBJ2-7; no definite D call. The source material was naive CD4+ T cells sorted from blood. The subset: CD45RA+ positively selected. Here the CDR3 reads CASSYHKMYEQYF. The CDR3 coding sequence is TGTGCCAGCAGTTACCACAAAATGTACGAGCAGTACTTC.